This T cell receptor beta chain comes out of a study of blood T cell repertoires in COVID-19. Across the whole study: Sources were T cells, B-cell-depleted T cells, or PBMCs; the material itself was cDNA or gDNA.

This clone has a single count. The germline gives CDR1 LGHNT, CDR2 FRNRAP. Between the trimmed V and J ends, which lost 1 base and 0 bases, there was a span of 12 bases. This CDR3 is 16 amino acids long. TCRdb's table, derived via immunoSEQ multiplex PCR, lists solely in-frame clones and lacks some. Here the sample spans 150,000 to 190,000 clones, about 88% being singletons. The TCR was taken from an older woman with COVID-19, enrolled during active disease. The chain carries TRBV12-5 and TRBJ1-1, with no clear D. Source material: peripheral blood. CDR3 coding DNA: TGTGCTAGTGGTTTGGCCATTGGAGGCGTGAACACTGAAGCTTTCTTT. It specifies CASGLAIGGVNTEAFF.